The T cell receptor beta chain under discussion was sequenced for a study of blood T cell repertoires in COVID-19. Study-wide context: Nucleic acid was either cDNA or gDNA, and it came from T cells, B-cell-depleted T cells, or PBMCs.

In the study's own analysis: The authors estimated nucleated cell counts from reference gene primer amplification. Only in-frame clones appear in the TCRdb table, and some are missing; sequencing was by immunoSEQ multiplex PCR. V and J calls and clone size are as listed in that table; D and trimming were resolved from the DNA. The sample shows 110,000 to 150,000 clones, approximately 80% of them seen only once. J lost 5 bases, V lost 0 bases, and 5 bases had no gene match. CDR3 length equals 16 residues. Germline V CDR1 and CDR2: SGDLS, YYNGEE. The sequence derives from a woman aged 80 or over with acute or convalescent COVID-19. The chain links TRBV9 to TRBJ2-5; 12 positions match TRBD2. Sequencing was performed on peripheral blood. The CDR3 sequence is CASSVGASGGAETQYF. CDR3 DNA: TGTGCCAGCAGCGTAGGGGCTAGCGGGGGGGCGGAGACCCAGTACTTC.